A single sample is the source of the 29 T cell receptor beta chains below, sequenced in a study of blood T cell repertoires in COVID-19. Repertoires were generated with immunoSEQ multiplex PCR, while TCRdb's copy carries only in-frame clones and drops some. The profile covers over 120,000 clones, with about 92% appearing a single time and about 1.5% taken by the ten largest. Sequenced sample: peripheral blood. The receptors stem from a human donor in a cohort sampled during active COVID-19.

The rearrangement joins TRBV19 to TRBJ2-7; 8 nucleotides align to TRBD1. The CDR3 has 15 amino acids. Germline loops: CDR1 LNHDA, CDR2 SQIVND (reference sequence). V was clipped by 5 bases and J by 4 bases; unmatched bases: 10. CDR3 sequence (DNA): TGTGCCAGTAGTCCCCGCCAGGGGGCTGGATACGAGCAGTACTTC. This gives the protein CASSPRQGAGYEQYF.

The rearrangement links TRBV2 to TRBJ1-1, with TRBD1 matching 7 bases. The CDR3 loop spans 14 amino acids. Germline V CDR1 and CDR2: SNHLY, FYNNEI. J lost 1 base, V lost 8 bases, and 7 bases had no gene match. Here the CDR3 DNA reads TGTGCCAGCGGAGAGACAGGGACGAACACTGAAGCTTTCTTT. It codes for CASGETGTNTEAFF.

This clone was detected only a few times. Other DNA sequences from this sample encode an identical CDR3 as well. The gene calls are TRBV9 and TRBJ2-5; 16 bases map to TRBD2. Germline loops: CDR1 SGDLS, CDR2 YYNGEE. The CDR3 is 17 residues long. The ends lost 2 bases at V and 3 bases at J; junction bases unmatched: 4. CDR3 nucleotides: TGTGCCAGCAGCGTTGGGACTAGCGGGGGGGCAGAAGAGACCCAGTACTTC. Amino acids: CASSVGTSGGAEETQYF.

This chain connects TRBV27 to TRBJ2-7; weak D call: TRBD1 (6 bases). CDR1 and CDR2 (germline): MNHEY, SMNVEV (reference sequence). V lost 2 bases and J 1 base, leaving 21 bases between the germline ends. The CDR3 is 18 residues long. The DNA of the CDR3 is TGTGCCAGCAGTTTAACCCTCATTCTAGGGGGACCATCCTACGAGCAGTACTTC. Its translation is CASSLTLILGGPSYEQYF.

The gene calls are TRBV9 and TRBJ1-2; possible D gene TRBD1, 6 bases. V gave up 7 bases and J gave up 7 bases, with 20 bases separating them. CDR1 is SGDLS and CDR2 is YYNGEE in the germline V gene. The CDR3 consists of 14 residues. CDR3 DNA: TGTGCCAGCTCCCTCGGCAGGGGAACAGGTGGCTACACCTTC. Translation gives CASSLGRGTGGYTF.

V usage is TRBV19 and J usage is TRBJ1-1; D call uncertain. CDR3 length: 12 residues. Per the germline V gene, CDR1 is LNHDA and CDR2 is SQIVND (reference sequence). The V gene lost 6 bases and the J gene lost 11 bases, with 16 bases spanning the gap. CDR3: CASSQAPTRAFF. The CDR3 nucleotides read TGTGCCAGTAGCCAGGCCCCGACTAGGGCTTTCTTT.

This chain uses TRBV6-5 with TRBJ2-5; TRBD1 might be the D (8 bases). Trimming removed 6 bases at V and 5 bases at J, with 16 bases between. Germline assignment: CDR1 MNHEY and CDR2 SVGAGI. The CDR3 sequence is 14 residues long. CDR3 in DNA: TGTGCCAGCAGCACAGGGGGGGGCGTGGAGACCCAGTACTTC. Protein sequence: CASSTGGGVETQYF.

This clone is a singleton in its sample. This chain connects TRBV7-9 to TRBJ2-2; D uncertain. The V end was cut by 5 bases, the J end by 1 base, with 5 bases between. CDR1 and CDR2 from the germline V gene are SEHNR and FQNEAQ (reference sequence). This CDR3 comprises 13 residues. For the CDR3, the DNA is TGTGCCAGCAGCGCACAGAACACCGGGGAGCTGTTTTTT. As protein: CASSAQNTGELFF.

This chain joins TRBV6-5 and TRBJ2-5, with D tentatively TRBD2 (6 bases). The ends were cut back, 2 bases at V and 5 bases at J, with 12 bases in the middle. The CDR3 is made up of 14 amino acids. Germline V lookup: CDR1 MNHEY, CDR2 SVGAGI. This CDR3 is CASSYHGSGETQYF. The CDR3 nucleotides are TGTGCCAGCAGTTACCATGGTAGCGGTGAGACCCAGTACTTC.

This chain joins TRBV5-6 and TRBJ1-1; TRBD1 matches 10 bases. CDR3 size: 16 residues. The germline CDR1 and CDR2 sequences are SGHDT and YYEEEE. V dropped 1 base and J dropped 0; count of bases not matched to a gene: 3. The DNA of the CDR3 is TGTGCCAGCAGCTTGCGGGACAGGGGAGTGAACACTGAAGCTTTCTTT. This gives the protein CASSLRDRGVNTEAFF.

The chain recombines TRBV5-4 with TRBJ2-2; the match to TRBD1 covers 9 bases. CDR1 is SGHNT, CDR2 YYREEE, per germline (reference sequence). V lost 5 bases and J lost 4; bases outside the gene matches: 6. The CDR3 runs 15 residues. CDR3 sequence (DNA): TGTGCCAGCAGTACCGGACAGGGGCGCACCGGGGAGCTGTTTTTT. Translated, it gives CASSTGQGRTGELFF. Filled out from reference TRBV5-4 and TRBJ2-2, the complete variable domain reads ETGVTQSPTHLIKTRGQQVTLRCSSQSGHNTVSWYQQALGQGPQFIFQYYREEENGRGNFPPRFSGLQFPNYSSELNVNALELDDSALYLCASSTGQGRTGELFFGEGSRLTVL.

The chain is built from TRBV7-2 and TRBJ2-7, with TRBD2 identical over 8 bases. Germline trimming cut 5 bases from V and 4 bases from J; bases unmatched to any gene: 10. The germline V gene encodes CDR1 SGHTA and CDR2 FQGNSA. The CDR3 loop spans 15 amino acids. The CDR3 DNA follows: TGTGCCAGCAGCAAGACCAGCGGGGGTGATTACGAGCAGTACTTC. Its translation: CASSKTSGGDYEQYF.

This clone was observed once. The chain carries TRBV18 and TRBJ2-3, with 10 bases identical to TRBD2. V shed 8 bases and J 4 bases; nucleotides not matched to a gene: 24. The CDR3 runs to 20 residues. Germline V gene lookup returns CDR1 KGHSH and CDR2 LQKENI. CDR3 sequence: CASRWGLAGAWLVGPDTQYF. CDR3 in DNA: TGTGCCAGCCGATGGGGCCTAGCGGGGGCCTGGCTAGTGGGCCCAGATACGCAGTATTTT.

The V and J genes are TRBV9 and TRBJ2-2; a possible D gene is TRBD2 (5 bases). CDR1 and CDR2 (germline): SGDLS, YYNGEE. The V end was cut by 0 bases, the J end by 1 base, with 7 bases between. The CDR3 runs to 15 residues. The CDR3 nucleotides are TGTGCCAGCAGCGTAGTTCGGGAGAACACCGGGGAGCTGTTTTTT. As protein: CASSVVRENTGELFF.

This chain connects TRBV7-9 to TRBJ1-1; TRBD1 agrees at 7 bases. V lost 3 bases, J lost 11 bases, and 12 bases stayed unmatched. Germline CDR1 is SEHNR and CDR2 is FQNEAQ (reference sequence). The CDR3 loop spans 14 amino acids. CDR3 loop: CASSFIGTAAGAFF. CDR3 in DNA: TGTGCCAGCAGCTTTATTGGGACAGCCGCCGGGGCTTTCTTT.

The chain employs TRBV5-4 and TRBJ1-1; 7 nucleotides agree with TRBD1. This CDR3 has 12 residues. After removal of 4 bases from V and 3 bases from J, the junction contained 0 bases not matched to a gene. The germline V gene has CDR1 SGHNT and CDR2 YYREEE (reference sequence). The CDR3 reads CASSTGDTEAFF. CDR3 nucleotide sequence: TGTGCCAGCAGCACAGGGGACACTGAAGCTTTCTTT.

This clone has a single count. The chain's CDR3 is CASSLDGDNTDTQYF. The CDR3, as DNA: TGTGCCAGCAGCTTAGATGGGGACAACACAGATACGCAGTATTTT. The genes are TRBV11-3 and TRBJ2-3, with a possible D match to TRBD1 (6 bases). CDR3 length: 15 amino acids. Trimming removed 0 bases from V and 2 bases from J, with 9 bases in between. The germline V gene encodes CDR1 SGHNT and CDR2 YENEEA.

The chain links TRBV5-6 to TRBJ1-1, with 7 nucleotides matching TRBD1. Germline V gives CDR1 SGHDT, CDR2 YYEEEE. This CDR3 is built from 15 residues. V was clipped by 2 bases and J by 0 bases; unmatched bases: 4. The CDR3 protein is CASSLPGQMNTEAFF. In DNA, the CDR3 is TGTGCCAGCAGCTTACCGGGACAGATGAACACTGAAGCTTTCTTT.

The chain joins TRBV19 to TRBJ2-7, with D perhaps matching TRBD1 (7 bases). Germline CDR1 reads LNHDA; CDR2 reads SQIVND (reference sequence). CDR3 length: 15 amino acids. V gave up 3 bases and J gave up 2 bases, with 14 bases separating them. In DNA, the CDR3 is TGTGCCAGTAGTATTGGAGGGGGCGATACCTACGAGCAGTACTTC. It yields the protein CASSIGGGDTYEQYF.

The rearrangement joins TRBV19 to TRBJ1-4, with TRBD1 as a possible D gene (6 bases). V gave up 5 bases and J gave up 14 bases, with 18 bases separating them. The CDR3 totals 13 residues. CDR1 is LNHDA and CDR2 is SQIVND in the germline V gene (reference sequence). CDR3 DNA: TGTGCCAGTAGTCTACAGGGCATGAGGATGCTGTTTTTT. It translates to CASSLQGMRMLFF.

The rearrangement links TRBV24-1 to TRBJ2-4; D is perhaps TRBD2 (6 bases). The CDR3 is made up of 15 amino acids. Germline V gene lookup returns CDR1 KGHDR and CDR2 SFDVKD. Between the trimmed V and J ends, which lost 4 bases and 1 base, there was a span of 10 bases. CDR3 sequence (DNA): TGTGCCACCAGTGAGGAGGGCTTCGCCAAAAACATTCAGTACTTC. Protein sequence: CATSEEGFAKNIQYF.

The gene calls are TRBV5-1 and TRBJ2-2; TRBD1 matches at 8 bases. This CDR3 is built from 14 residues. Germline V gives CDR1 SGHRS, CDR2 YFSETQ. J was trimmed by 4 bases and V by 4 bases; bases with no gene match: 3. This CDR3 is CASSGRGPTGELFF. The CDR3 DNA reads TGCGCCAGCAGCGGCAGGGGGCCCACCGGGGAGCTGTTTTTT.

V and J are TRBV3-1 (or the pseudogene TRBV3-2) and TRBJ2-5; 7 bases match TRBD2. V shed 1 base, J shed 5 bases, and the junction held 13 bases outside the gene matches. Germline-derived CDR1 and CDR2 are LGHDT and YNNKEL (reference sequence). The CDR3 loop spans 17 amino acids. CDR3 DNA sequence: TGTGCCAGCAGCCAAGGGGGTAGCGGGCATGGGATTGAGACCCAGTACTTC. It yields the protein CASSQGGSGHGIETQYF.

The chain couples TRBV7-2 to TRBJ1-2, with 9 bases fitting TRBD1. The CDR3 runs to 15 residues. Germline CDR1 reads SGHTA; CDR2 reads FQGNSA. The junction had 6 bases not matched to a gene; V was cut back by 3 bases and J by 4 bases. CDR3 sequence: CASSLGDRAIYGYTF. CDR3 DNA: TGTGCCAGCAGCTTGGGGGACAGGGCCATCTATGGCTACACCTTC.

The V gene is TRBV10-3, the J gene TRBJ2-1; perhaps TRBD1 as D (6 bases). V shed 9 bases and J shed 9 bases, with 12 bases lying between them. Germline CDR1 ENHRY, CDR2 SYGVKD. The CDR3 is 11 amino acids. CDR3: CAISQGREQFF. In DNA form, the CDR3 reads TGTGCCATATCACAGGGTCGTGAGCAGTTCTTC.

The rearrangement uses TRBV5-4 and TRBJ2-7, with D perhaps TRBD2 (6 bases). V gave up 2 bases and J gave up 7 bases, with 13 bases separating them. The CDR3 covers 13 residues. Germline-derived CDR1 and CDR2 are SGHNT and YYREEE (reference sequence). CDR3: CASSLDGAGEQYF. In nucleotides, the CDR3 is TGTGCCAGCAGCTTAGACGGGGCGGGGGAGCAGTACTTC.

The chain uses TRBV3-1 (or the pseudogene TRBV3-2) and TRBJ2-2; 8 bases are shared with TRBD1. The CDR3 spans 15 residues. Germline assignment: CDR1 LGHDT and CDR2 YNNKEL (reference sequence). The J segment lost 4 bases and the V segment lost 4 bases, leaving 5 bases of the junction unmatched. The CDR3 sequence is CASSRTGSPTGELFF. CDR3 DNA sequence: TGTGCCAGCAGCCGGACAGGGTCTCCCACCGGGGAGCTGTTTTTT.

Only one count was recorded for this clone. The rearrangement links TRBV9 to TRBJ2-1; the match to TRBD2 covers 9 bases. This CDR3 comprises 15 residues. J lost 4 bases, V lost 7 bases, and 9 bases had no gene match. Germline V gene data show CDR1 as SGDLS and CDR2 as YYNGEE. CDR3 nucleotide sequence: TGTGCCAGCGGGGCTATAGCGGGGGCGTACAATGAGCAGTTCTTC. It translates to CASGAIAGAYNEQFF.

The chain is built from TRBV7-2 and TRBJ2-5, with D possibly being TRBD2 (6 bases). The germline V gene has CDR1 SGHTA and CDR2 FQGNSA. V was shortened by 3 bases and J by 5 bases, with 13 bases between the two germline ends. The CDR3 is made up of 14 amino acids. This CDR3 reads CASSLIAAGETQYF. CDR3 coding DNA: TGTGCCAGCAGCTTGATAGCGGCCGGGGAGACCCAGTACTTC.